Listed below are T cell receptor beta chains from one sample, sequenced in a study of technical replicates of blood from several donors. The data were produced by immunoSEQ multiplex PCR, yet TCRdb's version contains in-frame clones alone and is incomplete. The sample lists more than 55,000 clones, roughly 92% occurring once. The sequencing sample was made of T cells isolated from PBMCs. Source of these receptors: a human donor in good health. Each CDR3 is given with its conserved first and last residue. A D gene is named only where the DNA matches it firmly. Only part of the rows carry a size: once, few, many, or a class if the clone is expanded.

cdr3_aa	cdr3_nt	v_call	j_call	clone_size	d_call
CASSPGTSGRNEQFF	TGTGCCAGCAGTCCTGGGACTAGCGGACGAAATGAGCAGTTCTTC	TRBV27	TRBJ2-1	-	TRBD2
CAISDAGGSYNEQFF	TGTGCCATCAGTGACGCGGGAGGGTCCTACAATGAGCAGTTCTTC	TRBV10-3	TRBJ2-1	-	TRBD2
CASLPLAAYNEQFF	TGTGCCAGCCTGCCCCTTGCGGCCTACAATGAGCAGTTCTTC	TRBV2	TRBJ2-1	-	-
CASSEFQGAHHNEAFF	TGTGCCAGCAGCGAATTCCAGGGGGCGCATCATAACGAAGCTTTCTTT	TRBV6-1	TRBJ1-1	-	TRBD1
CASSLDFRGHWGTIYF	TGTGCCAGCAGCTTAGACTTCCGGGGACATTGGGGCACCATATATTTT	TRBV11-2	TRBJ1-3	-	-
CAWVGGGLNEQYF	TGTGCCTGGGTGGGGGGAGGACTTAACGAGCAGTACTTC	TRBV30	TRBJ2-7	-	-
CASSSTSLLFF	TGTGCCAGCAGCTCAACTAGTTTGCTGTTTTTT	TRBV7-2	TRBJ2-2	-	-
CASSLLTGLGTEAFF	TGTGCCAGCAGCTTATTAACAGGGTTAGGCACTGAAGCTTTCTTT	TRBV7-2	TRBJ1-1	-	-
CASSLSGSNNQPQHF	TGTGCCAGCAGTTTGTCGGGGTCTAACAATCAGCCCCAGCATTTT	TRBV27	TRBJ1-5	-	-
CASSLITGANVLTF	TGTGCCAGCAGCCTAATAACTGGGGCCAACGTCCTGACTTTC	TRBV7-9	TRBJ2-6	-	-
CASSLTGTVSYGYTF	TGCGCCAGCAGCTTGACCGGAACAGTTTCCTATGGCTACACCTTC	TRBV5-1	TRBJ1-2	-	-
CASSLDRAEAFF	TGCGCCAGCAGCCTAGACAGGGCCGAAGCTTTCTTT	TRBV4-1	TRBJ1-1	few	TRBD1
CASSIQGYIAEAFF	TGTGCCAGTAGTATACAGGGTTACATCGCTGAAGCTTTCTTT	TRBV19	TRBJ1-1	-	-
CASSYKEIQYF	TGTGCCAGCAGTTACAAAGAGATACAGTACTTC	TRBV6-5	TRBJ2-7	-	-
CASSLGGAGTDTQYF	TGTGCCAGCAGCTTGGGGGGGGCGGGCACAGATACGCAGTATTTT	TRBV11-3	TRBJ2-3	-	-
CASSQGQGSYEQYF	TGCGCCAGCAGCCAGGGACAGGGGTCCTACGAGCAGTACTTC	TRBV4-1	TRBJ2-7	-	TRBD1
CASSFGFSSSNTEAFF	TGTGCCAGCAGCTTTGGTTTCAGTTCTTCGAACACTGAAGCTTTCTTT	TRBV13	TRBJ1-1	-	-
CASSPSSYEQYF	TGTGCCAGCAGCCCTAGCTCCTACGAGCAGTACTTC	TRBV27	TRBJ2-7	-	-
CASSLGGLAGDIAFF	TGCGCCAGCAGCTTGGGGGGACTAGCGGGGGATATCGCGTTCTTC	TRBV5-1	TRBJ2-1	-	TRBD2
CASSPTSGFYEQYF	TGTGCCAGCAGTCCGACTAGCGGGTTCTACGAGCAGTACTTC	TRBV27	TRBJ2-7	-	TRBD2
CASSRRESYEQYF	TGTGCCAGCAGCCGGAGGGAATCCTACGAGCAGTACTTC	TRBV7-9	TRBJ2-7	few	-
CASSLTPGGPKEQYF	TGTGCCAGCAGCTTAACTCCGGGAGGGCCCAAAGAGCAGTACTTC	TRBV7-3	TRBJ2-7	-	TRBD2
CASSPPGQGAYEQYF	TGTGCCAGCAGCCCACCGGGACAGGGTGCCTACGAGCAGTACTTC	TRBV11-3	TRBJ2-7	-	TRBD1
CASSFPKAGNTIYF	TGTGCCAGCAGCTTTCCGAAAGCGGGAAACACCATATATTTT	TRBV7-9	TRBJ1-3	-	-
CAWSRTPTTDTQYF	TGTGCCTGGAGTAGGACTCCTACCACAGATACGCAGTATTTT	TRBV30	TRBJ2-3	-	-
CSVEDSAGGYEQYF	TGCAGCGTTGAAGATTCGGCGGGAGGATACGAGCAGTACTTC	TRBV29-1	TRBJ2-7	-	TRBD2
CASSQDRGQPQHF	TGCGCCAGCAGCCAAGATCGCGGTCAGCCCCAGCATTTT	TRBV4-1	TRBJ1-5	few	-
CASSFLAGRVNEQFF	TGTGCCAGCAGCTTCCTAGCGGGAAGGGTAAATGAGCAGTTCTTC	TRBV7-9	TRBJ2-1	-	TRBD2
CASSIQGETQYF	TGTGCCAGTAGTATACAGGGAGAGACCCAGTACTTC	TRBV19	TRBJ2-5	-	-
CASSTRTSRNPYTQYF	TGTGCCAGCAGCACCCGTACTAGCCGCAACCCCTATACGCAGTATTTT	TRBV9	TRBJ2-3	-	-
CASSVGQSSGNTIYF	TGTGCCAGCAGCGTAGGACAGAGCTCTGGAAACACCATATATTTT	TRBV9	TRBJ1-3	-	-
CASSLQRGSTYEQYF	TGTGCCAGCAGTTTACAGCGGGGAAGTACCTACGAGCAGTACTTC	TRBV28	TRBJ2-7	-	TRBD2
CASSRQGNSEKLFF	TGTGCCAGCAGTCGACAGGGTAATAGTGAAAAACTGTTTTTT	TRBV2	TRBJ1-4	-	TRBD1
CASSQVTGWNTEAFF	TGCGCCAGCAGCCAAGTGACAGGATGGAACACTGAAGCTTTCTTT	TRBV4-1	TRBJ1-1	-	-
CAISKTGEDQPQHF	TGTGCCATCAGTAAGACAGGGGAGGATCAGCCCCAGCATTTT	TRBV10-3	TRBJ1-5	-	TRBD1
CASSLGQGYTF	TGCGCCAGCAGCTTGGGACAGGGCTACACCTTC	TRBV5-1	TRBJ1-2	-	-
CASSLGQNTQYF	TGTGCCAGCAGCTTGGGACAGAATACGCAGTATTTT	TRBV7-9	TRBJ2-3	-	TRBD1
CASSQEGSSSYNEQFF	TGTGCCAGCAGCCAAGAGGGCAGCTCCTCCTACAATGAGCAGTTCTTC	TRBV4-2	TRBJ2-1	-	-
CASSLYRDSGNTIYF	TGCGCCAGCAGCCTATACAGGGACTCTGGAAACACCATATATTTT	TRBV4-1	TRBJ1-3	-	-
CASSEPSQGSSEETQYF	TGTGCCAGCAGCGAACCGTCACAGGGGTCTTCCGAAGAGACCCAGTACTTC	TRBV9	TRBJ2-5	-	TRBD1
CASSPGGEQYF	TGTGCCAGCAGCCCAGGTGGAGAGCAGTACTTC	TRBV5-4	TRBJ2-7	once	-
CASSESRVGINYEQYF	TGTGCCAGCAGTGAGTCTAGGGTCGGGATCAACTACGAGCAGTACTTC	TRBV6-1	TRBJ2-7	once	-
CASSLWGQGGTEAFF	TGTGCCAGCAGTTTATGGGGACAGGGAGGGACTGAAGCTTTCTTT	TRBV27	TRBJ1-1	once	TRBD1
CASSLLARGTSHETQYF	TGTGCCAGCAGTTTACTAGCCCGGGGGACTAGCCACGAGACCCAGTACTTC	TRBV27	TRBJ2-5	-	TRBD2
CSVVSRTGDSNQPQHF	TGCAGCGTTGTCAGTAGGACAGGGGATAGCAATCAGCCCCAGCATTTT	TRBV29-1	TRBJ1-5	-	TRBD1
CASSSGVGTLRGETQYF	TGTGCCAGCAGTTCCGGCGTTGGGACACTCAGGGGAGAGACCCAGTACTTC	TRBV28	TRBJ2-5	-	-
CASDSTLDRGAFF	TGTGCCAGTGATAGCACGCTCGACAGGGGGGCTTTCTTT	TRBV2	TRBJ1-1	-	TRBD1
CASYPRSGANVLTF	TGTGCCAGTTATCCTCGCTCTGGGGCCAACGTCCTGACTTTC	TRBV6-5	TRBJ2-6	-	-
CASQVQGVNEKLFF	TGTGCCAGTCAGGTCCAGGGGGTAAATGAAAAACTGTTTTTT	TRBV19	TRBJ1-4	-	TRBD1
CASTPSDEQYF	TGCGCCAGCACCCCCTCCGACGAGCAGTACTTC	TRBV10-2	TRBJ2-7	once	-